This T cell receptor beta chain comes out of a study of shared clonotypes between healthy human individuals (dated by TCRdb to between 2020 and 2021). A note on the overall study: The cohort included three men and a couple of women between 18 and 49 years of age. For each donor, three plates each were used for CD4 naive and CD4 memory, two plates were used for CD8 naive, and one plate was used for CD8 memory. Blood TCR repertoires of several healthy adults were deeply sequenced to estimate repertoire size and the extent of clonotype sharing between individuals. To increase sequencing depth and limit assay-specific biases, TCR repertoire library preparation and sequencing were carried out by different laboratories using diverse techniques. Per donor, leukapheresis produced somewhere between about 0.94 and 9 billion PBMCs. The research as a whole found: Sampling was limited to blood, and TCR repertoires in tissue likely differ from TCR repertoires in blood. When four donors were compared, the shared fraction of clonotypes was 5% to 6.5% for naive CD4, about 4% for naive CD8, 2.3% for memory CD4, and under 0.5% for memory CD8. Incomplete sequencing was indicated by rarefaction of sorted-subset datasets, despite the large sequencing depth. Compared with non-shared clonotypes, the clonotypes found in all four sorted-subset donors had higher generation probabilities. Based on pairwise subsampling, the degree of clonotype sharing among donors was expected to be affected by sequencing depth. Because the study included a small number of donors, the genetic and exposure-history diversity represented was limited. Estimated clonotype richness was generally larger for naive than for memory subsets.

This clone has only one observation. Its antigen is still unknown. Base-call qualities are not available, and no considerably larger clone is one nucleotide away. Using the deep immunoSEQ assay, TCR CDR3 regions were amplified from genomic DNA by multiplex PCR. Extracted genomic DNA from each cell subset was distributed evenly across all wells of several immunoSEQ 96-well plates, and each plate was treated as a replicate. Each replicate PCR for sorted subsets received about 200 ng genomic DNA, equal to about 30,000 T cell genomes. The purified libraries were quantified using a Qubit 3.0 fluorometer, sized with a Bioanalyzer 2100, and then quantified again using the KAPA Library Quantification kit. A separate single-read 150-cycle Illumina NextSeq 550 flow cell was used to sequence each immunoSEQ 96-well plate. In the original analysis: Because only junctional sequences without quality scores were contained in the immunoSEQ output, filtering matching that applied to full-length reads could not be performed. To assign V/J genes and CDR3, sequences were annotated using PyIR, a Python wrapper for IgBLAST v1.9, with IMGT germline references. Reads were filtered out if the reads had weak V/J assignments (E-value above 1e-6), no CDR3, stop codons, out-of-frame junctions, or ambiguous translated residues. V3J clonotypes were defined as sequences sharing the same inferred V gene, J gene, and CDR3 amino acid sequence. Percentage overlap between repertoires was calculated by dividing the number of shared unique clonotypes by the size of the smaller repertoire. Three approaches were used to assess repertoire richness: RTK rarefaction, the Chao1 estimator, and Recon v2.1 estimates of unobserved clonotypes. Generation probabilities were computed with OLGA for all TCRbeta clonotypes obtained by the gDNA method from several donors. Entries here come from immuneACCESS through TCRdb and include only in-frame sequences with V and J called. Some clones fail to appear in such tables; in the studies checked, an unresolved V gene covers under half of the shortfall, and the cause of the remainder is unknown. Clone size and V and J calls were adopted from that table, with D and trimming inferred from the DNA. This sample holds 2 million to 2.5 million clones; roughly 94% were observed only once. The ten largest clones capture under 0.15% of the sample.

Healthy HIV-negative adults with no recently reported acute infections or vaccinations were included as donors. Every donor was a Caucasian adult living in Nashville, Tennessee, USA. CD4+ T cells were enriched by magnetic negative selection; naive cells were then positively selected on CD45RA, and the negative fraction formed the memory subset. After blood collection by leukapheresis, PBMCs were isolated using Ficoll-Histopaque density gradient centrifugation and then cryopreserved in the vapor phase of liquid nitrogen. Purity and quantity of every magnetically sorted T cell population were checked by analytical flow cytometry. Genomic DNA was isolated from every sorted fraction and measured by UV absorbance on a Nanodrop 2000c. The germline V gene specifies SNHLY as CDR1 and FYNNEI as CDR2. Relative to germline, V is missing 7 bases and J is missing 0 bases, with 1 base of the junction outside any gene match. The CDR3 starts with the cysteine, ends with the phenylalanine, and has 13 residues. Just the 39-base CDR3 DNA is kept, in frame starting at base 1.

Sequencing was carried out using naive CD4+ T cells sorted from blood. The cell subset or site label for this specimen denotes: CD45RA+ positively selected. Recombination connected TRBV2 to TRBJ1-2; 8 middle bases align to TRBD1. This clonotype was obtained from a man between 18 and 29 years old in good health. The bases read TGTGCCAGCATGGGACAGGCTAACTATGGCTACACCTTC. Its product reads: CASMGQANYGYTF.